The clone carrying this TCR beta chain is labeled as large. This beta chain came through as a stray read in a library set up for alpha chains, and its size says little. Every cDNA TCR molecule received its own unique molecular identifier. MiXCR, run by TCRdb on the 5' RACE reads, gives a single entry per CDR3 protein. The repertoire holds about 4,400 distinct CDR3 sequences, with 20% to 25% as singletons. The junction had 6 bases not matched to a gene; V was cut back by 4 bases and J by 0 bases. Germline V lookup: CDR1 MNHEY, CDR2 SMNVEV (reference sequence). CDR3 length: 16 residues. The sample comes from a study of spatial heterogeneity in lung cancer. Looking at the study overall: Detected sequences consistently included more beta-chain ones than alpha-chain ones. A unique TCR and UMI combination showed up more than ten times in raw reads, on average.

Sample time point: sample taken at primary tumor resection. Sequencing covered unsorted whole RNA taken from tumor, nontumor lung or frozen PBMC. Samples were obtained from some 70 donors, all untreated early-stage non-small cell lung cancer patients. The sample in question was normal lung tissue next to the tumor, obtained at surgery. This chain links TRBV27 with TRBJ2-1; 7 bases align to TRBD2. The origin of this receptor is a female donor with early-stage non-small cell lung cancer. The CDR3 nucleotides read TGTGCCAGCAGTTCCCCTCTAGCGGTCTCCTACAATGAGCAGTTCTTC. It codes for CASSSPLAVSYNEQFF.